Below are 4 T cell receptor beta chains sequenced from a single sample in a study of T-cell reconstitution after alpha-beta-depleted transplantation in children. During its preparation, the TCRbeta library received unique molecular identifiers. TCRdb reprocessed the PCR reads with MiXCR, giving one entry per CDR3 protein. The profile shows roughly 200,000 distinct CDR3 sequences, about 6.6% of them singletons. The sequenced sample was PBMCs, obtained before TCRalphabeta/CD19-depleted stem cell transplant. These receptors were collected from a boy between 2 and 15 years old with acute lymphoblastic leukemia, due to receive a stem cell transplant.

In its sample, this clonotype was seen many times. The chain joins TRBV29-1 to TRBJ2-5, with a weak D call TRBD1 (6 bases). CDR1 is SQVTM, CDR2 ANQGSEA, per germline. The ends were cut back, 6 bases at V and 5 bases at J, with 13 bases in the middle. The CDR3 is 12 amino acids. In DNA form, the CDR3 reads TGCAGCGTCGTCAGGGGTGGGGAGACCCAGTACTTC. This gives the protein CSVVRGGETQYF.

This clonotype was recorded many times. V is TRBV20-1 and J is TRBJ2-7; 13 bases line up with TRBD2. Germline V lookup: CDR1 DFQATT, CDR2 SNEGSKA (reference sequence). This CDR3 is 18 amino acids long. V lost 6 bases, J lost 1 base, and 15 bases stayed unmatched. The CDR3 reads CSAPNPLAGGPQSYEQYF. Here the CDR3 DNA reads TGCAGTGCCCCAAACCCACTAGCGGGAGGGCCCCAATCCTACGAGCAGTACTTC.

This clonotype was seen at least ten times. This chain connects TRBV11-2 to TRBJ1-3, with D hard to call. Trimming took 3 bases from V and 4 from J, leaving 4 bases between them. CDR3 length: 12 amino acids. The germline CDR1 and CDR2 sequences are SGHAT and FQNNGV. The chain's CDR3 is CASSFGGNTIYF. The CDR3 DNA follows: TGTGCCAGCAGCTTTGGGGGAAACACCATATATTTT.

This clonotype was seen ten or more times. V is TRBV27 and J is TRBJ1-1; 7 nucleotides line up with TRBD1. CDR3 length equals 15 residues. The V segment lost 6 bases and the J segment 5 bases; nucleotides outside the gene matches: 12. Germline V gives CDR1 MNHEY, CDR2 SMNVEV (reference sequence). The CDR3: CASSPRPGGETEAFF. Written as DNA, the CDR3 is TGTGCCAGCAGCCCTCGTCCAGGGGGAGAGACTGAAGCTTTCTTT.